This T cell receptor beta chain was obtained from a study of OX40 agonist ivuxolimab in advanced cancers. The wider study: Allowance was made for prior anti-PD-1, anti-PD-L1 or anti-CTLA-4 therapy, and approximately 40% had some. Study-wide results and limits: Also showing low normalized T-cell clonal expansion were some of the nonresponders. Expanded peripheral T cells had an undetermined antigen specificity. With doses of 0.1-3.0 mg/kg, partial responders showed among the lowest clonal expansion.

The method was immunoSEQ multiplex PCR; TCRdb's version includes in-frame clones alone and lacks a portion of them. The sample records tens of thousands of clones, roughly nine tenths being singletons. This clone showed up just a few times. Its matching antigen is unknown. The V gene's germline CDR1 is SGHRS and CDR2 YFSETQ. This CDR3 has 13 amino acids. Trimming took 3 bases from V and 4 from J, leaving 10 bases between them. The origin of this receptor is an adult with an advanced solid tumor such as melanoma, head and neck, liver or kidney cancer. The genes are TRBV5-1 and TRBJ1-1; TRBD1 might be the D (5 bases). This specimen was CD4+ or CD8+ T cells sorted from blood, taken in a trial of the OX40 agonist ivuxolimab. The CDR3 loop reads CASSSGRGTEAFF. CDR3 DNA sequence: TGCGCCAGCAGCTCGGGGAGGGGCACTGAAGCTTTCTTT.